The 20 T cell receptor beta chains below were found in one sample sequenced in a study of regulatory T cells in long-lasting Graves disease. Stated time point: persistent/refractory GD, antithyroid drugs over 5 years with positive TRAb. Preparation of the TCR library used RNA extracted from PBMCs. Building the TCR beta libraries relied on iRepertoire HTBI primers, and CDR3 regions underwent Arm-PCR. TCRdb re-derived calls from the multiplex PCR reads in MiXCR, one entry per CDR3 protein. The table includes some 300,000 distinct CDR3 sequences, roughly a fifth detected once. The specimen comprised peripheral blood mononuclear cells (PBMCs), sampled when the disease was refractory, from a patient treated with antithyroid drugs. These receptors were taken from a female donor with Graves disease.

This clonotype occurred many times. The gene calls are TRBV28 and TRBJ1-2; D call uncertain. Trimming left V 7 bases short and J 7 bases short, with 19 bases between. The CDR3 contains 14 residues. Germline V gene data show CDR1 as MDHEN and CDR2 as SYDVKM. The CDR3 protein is CASKGTTVVFGYTF. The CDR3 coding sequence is TGTGCCAGCAAGGGCACGACGGTTGTTTTTGGCTACACCTTC.

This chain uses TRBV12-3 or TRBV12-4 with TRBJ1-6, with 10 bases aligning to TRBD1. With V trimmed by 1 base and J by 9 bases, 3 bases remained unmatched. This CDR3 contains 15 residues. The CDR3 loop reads CASSLGTGGSSPLHF. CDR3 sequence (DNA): TGTGCCAGCAGTTTAGGGACAGGGGGATCTTCACCCCTCCACTTT.

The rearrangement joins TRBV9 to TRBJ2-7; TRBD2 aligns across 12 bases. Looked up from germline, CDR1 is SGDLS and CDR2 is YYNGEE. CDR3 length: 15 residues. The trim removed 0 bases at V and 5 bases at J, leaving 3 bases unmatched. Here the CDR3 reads CASSVETSGSNEQYF. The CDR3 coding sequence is TGTGCCAGCAGCGTAGAGACTAGCGGGAGCAACGAGCAGTACTTC.

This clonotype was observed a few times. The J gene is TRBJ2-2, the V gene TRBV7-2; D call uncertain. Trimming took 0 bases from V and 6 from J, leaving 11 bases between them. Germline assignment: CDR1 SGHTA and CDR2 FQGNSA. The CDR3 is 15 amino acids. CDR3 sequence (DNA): TGTGCCAGCAGCTTAGCTTTGCCGGGCGCCGGGGAGCTGTTTTTT. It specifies CASSLALPGAGELFF. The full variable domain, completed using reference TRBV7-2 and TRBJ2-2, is GAGVSQSPSNKVTEKGKDVELRCDPISGHTALYWYRQSLGQGLEFLIYFQGNSAPDKSGLPSDRFSAERTGGSVSTLTIQRTQQEDSAVYLCASSLALPGAGELFFGEGSRLTVL.

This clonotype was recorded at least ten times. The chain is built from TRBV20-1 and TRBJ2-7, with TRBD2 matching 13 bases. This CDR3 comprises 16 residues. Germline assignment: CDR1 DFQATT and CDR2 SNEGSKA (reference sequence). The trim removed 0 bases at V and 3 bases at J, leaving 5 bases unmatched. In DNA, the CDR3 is TGCAGTGCTAGAGAACTAACTAGCGGGAGGGACTACGAGCAGTACTTC. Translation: CSARELTSGRDYEQYF.

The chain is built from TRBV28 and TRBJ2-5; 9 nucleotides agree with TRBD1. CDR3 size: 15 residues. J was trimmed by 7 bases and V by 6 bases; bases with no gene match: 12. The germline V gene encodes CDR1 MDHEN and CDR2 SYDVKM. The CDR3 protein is CASSTGTGHEVTQYF. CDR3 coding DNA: TGTGCCAGCAGCACCGGGACAGGGCATGAGGTGACCCAGTACTTC.

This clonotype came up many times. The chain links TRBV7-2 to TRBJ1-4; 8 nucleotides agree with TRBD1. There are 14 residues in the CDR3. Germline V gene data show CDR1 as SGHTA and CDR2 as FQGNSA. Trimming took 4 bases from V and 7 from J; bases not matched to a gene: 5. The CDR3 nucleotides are TGTGCCAGCAGCTGGACAGGGAGTGGTGAAAAACTGTTTTTT. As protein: CASSWTGSGEKLFF. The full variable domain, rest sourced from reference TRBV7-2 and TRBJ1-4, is GAGVSQSPSNKVTEKGKDVELRCDPISGHTALYWYRQSLGQGLEFLIYFQGNSAPDKSGLPSDRFSAERTGGSVSTLTIQRTQQEDSAVYLCASSWTGSGEKLFFGSGTQLSVL.

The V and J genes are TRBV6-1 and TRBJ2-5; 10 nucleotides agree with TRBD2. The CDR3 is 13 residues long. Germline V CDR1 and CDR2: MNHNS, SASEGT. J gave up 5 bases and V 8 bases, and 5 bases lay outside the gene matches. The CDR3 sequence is CASRRAGGETQYF. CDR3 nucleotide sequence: TGTGCCAGCCGCCGAGCGGGAGGGGAGACCCAGTACTTC.

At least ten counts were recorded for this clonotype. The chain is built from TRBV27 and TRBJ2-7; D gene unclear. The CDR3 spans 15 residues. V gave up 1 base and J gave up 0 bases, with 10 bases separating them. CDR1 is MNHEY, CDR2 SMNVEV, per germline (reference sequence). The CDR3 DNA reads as TGTGCCAGCAGTTTATTGTACAGTAACTCCTACGAGCAGTACTTC. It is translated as CASSLLYSNSYEQYF.

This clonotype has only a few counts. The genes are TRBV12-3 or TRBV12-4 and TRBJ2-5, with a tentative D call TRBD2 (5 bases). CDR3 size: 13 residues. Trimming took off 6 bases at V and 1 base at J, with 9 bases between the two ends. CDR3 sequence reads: CASRKGVQETQYF. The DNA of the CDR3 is TGTGCCAGCAGGAAGGGAGTCCAAGAGACCCAGTACTTC.

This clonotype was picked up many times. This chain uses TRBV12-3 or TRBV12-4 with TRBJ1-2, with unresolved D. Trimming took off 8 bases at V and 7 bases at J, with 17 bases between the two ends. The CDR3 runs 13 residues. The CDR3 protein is CASVLGKRGGYTF. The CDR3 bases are TGTGCCAGCGTCCTCGGGAAACGGGGTGGCTACACCTTC.

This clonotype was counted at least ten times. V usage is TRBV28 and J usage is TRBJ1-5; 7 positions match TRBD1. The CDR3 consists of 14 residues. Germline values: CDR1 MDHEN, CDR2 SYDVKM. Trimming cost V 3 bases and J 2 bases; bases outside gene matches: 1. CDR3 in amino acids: CASSFTGGNQPQHF. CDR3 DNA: TGTGCCAGCAGTTTTACAGGGGGCAATCAGCCCCAGCATTTT.

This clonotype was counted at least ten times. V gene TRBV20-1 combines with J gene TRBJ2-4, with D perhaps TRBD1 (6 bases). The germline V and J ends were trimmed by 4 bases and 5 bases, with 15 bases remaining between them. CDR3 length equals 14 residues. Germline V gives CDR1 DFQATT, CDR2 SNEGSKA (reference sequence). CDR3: CSATPPTGQNIQYF. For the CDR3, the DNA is TGCAGTGCTACACCACCAACAGGGCAAAACATTCAGTACTTC.

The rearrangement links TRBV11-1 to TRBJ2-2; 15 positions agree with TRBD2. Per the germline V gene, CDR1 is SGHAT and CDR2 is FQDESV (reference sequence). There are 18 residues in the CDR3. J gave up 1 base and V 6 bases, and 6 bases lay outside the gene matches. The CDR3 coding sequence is TGTGCCAGCAGATATGGACTAGCGGGAGGGATGAACACCGGGGAGCTGTTTTTT. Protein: CASRYGLAGGMNTGELFF.

The CDR3 region is CAWSDTGVNTEAFF. The CDR3 bases are TGTGCCTGGAGTGATACAGGGGTCAACACTGAAGCTTTCTTT. This rearrangement joins TRBV30 to TRBJ1-1, with TRBD1 matching over 7 bases. The CDR3 length is 14 residues. J gave up 2 bases and V 1 base, and 4 bases lay outside the gene matches. Germline CDR1 is GTSNPN and CDR2 is SVGIG (reference sequence).

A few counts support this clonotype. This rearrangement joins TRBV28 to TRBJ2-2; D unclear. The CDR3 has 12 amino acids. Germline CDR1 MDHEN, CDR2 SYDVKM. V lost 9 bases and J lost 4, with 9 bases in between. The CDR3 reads CASATSTGELFF. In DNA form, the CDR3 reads TGTGCCAGTGCCACAAGCACCGGGGAGCTGTTTTTT.

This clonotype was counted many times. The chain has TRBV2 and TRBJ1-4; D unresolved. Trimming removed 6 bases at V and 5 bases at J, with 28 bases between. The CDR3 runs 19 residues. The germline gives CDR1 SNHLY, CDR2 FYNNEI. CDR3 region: CASSAVVLGTGTSNEKLFF. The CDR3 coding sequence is TGTGCCAGCAGCGCGGTTGTCTTAGGTACGGGAACTTCAAATGAAAAACTGTTTTTT. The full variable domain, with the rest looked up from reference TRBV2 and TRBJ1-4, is EPEVTQTPSHQVTQMGQEVILRCVPISNHLYFYWYRQILGQKVEFLVSFYNNEISEKSEIFDDQFSVERPDGSNFTLKIRSTKLEDSAMYFCASSAVVLGTGTSNEKLFFGSGTQLSVL.

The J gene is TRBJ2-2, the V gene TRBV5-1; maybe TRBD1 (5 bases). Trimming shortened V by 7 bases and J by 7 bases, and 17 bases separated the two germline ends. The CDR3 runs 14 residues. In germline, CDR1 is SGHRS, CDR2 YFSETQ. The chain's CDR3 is CASYPGAAHGELFF. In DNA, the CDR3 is TGCGCCAGCTACCCTGGGGCAGCCCACGGGGAGCTGTTTTTT.

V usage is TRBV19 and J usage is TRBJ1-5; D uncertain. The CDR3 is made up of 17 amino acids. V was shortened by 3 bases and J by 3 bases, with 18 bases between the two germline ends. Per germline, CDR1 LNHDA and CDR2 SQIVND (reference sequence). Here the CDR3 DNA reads TGTGCCAGTAGTATCCGGCGGCAATTAGGGAACAATCAGCCCCAGCATTTT. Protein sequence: CASSIRRQLGNNQPQHF.

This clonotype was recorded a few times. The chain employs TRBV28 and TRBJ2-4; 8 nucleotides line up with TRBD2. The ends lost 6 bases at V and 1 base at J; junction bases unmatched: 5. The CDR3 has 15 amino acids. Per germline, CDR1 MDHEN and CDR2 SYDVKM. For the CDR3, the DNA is TGTGCCAGCAGGGCGCCGGGGGGGGCCAAAAACATTCAGTACTTC. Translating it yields CASRAPGGAKNIQYF.